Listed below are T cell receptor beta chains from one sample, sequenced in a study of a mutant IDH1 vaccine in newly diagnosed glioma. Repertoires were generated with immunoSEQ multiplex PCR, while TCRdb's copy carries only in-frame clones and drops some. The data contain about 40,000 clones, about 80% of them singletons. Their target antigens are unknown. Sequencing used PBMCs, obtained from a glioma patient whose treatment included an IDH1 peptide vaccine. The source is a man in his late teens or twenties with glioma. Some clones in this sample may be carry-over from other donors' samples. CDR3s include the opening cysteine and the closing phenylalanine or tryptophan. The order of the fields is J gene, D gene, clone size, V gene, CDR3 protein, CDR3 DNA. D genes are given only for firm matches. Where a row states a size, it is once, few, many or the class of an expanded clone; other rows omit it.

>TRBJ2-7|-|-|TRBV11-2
CASSLRPYEQYF
TGTGCCAGCAGCTTAAGGCCCTACGAGCAGTACTTC
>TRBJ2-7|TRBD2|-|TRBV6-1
CASSIGTSGRNEQYF
TGTGCCAGCAGTATAGGGACTAGCGGGAGGAACGAGCAGTACTTC
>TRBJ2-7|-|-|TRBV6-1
CASSEGWVGSYEQYF
TGTGCCAGCAGTGAGGGCTGGGTAGGATCCTACGAGCAGTACTTC
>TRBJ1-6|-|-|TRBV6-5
CASSYGGALNSPLHF
TGTGCCAGCAGTTACGGGGGGGCTCTCAATTCACCCCTCCACTTT
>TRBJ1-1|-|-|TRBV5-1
CASRLSNTEAFF
TGCGCCAGCAGGCTTTCGAACACTGAAGCTTTCTTT
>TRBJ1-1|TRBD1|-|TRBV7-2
CASSPDRGETEAFF
TGTGCCAGCAGCCCCGACAGGGGAGAAACTGAAGCTTTCTTT
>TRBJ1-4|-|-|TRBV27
CASSSYLNRGGREKLFF
TGTGCCAGCAGTTCCTACCTCAATCGGGGGGGGCGCGAAAAACTGTTTTTT
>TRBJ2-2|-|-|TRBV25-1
CASRLARTGELFF
TGTGCCAGCAGACTAGCTAGGACCGGGGAGCTGTTTTTT
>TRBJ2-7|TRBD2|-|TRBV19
CASSPGTSGSYEQYF
TGTGCCAGTAGTCCCGGGACTAGCGGCTCCTACGAGCAGTACTTC
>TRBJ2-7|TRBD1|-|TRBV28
CASSLDRVSYEQYF
TGTGCCAGCAGTTTGGACAGGGTATCCTACGAGCAGTACTTC
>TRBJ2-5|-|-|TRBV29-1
CSVNSGETQYF
TGCAGCGTGAACAGTGGAGAGACCCAGTACTTC
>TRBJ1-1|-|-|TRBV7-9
CASSLALGQNTEAFF
TGTGCCAGCAGCTTAGCACTAGGGCAGAACACTGAAGCTTTCTTT
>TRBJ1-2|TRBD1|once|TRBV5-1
CASSFGQGKGYTF
TGCGCCAGCAGCTTCGGACAGGGGAAGGGCTACACCTTC
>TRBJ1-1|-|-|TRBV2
CASSMRAPQAFF
TGTGCCAGCTCAATGAGGGCGCCACAAGCTTTCTTT
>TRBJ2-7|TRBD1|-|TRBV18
CASSSGTGESEQYF
TGTGCCAGCTCGTCAGGGACAGGGGAGTCCGAGCAGTACTTC
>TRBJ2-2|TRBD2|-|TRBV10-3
CAIRAGGQDTGELFF
TGTGCCATCAGAGCGGGGGGGCAGGACACCGGGGAGCTGTTTTTT
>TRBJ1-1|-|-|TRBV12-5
CASAPPQGPMNTEAFF
TGTGCTAGTGCCCCCCCACAGGGCCCTATGAACACTGAAGCTTTCTTT
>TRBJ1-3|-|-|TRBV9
CASSADPGNTIYF
TGTGCCAGCAGCGCGGACCCTGGAAACACCATATATTTT
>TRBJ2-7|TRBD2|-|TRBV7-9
CASSLDGTSYEQYF
TGTGCCAGCAGCTTAGACGGGACTAGCTACGAGCAGTACTTC
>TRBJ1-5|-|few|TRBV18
CASSPGTGGSNQPQHF
TGTGCCAGCTCACCAGGGACGGGTGGTAGCAATCAGCCCCAGCATTTT
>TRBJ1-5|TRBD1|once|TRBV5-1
CASSPGRPGTGANQPQHF
TGCGCCAGCAGCCCCGGGCGCCCCGGGACAGGGGCCAATCAGCCCCAGCATTTT
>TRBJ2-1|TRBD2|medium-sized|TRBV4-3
CASSQEASGGQYNEQFF
TGCGCCAGCAGCCAAGAGGCTAGCGGGGGGCAATACAATGAGCAGTTCTTC
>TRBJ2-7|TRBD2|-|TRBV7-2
CASSLFLAGVGSYEQYF
TGTGCCAGCAGCTTATTTTTAGCGGGAGTAGGATCCTACGAGCAGTACTTC
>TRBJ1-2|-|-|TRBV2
CASNTRWYGYTF
TGTGCCAGTAATACCCGGTGGTATGGCTACACCTTC
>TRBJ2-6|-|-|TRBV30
CAWSVGVSGANVLTF
TGTGCCTGGAGTGTCGGGGTGTCTGGGGCCAACGTCCTGACTTTC
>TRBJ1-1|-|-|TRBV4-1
CASSQERSLAEAFF
TGCGCCAGCAGCCAAGAGCGGTCACTGGCTGAAGCTTTCTTT
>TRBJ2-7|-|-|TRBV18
CASSPPVSVEQYF
TGTGCCAGCTCACCACCGGTCTCGGTGGAGCAGTACTTC
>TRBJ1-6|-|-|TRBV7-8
CASSPRTGNSPLHF
TGTGCCAGCAGCCCACGGACGGGGAATTCACCCCTCCACTTT
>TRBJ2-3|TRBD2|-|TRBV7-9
CASSFSLAGSTDTQYF
TGTGCCAGCAGCTTCTCCCTAGCGGGGTCCACAGATACGCAGTATTTT
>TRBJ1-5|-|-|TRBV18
CASSPEANQPQHF
TGTGCCAGCTCACCGGAAGCCAACCAGCCCCAGCATTTT
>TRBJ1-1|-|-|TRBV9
CASSPSDTNTEAFF
TGTGCCAGCAGCCCCTCGGACACCAACACTGAAGCTTTCTTT
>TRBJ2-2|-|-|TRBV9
CASSVNSPGFSGELFF
TGTGCCAGCAGCGTAAATAGCCCGGGGTTCAGCGGGGAGCTGTTTTTT
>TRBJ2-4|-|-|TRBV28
CASSPRRSGKNIQYF
TGTGCCAGCAGCCCGAGGCGGTCAGGGAAAAACATTCAGTACTTC
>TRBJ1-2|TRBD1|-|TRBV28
CASRLGTGRDTF
TGTGCCAGCAGGTTGGGGACAGGGCGAGACACCTTC
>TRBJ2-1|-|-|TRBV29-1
CSVRDNSHEQFF
TGCAGCGTCCGAGACAATTCCCATGAGCAGTTCTTC
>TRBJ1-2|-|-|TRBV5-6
CASSLGRDGYTF
TGTGCCAGCAGCTTGGGACGCGATGGCTACACCTTC
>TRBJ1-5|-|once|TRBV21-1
CASSKYGFDSNQPQHF
TGTGCCAGCAGCAAATACGGGTTCGATAGCAATCAGCCCCAGCATTTT
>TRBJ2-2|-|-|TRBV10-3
CACRLDANTGELFF
TGTGCCTGCCGCCTTGATGCGAACACCGGGGAGCTGTTTTTT
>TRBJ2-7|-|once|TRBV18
CASSPGGARDEQYF
TGTGCCAGCTCACCGGGCGGGGCCCGGGACGAGCAGTACTTC
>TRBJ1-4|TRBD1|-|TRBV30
CAWSGDRGNDEKLFF
TGTGCCTGGAGCGGGGACAGGGGCAACGATGAAAAACTGTTTTTT
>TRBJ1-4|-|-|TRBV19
CASSIGQTTNEKLFF
TGTGCCAGTAGTATTGGACAGACAACTAATGAAAAACTGTTTTTT
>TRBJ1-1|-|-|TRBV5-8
CASSLVVGGYTEAFF
TGTGCCAGCAGCTTGGTAGTAGGCGGGTACACTGAAGCTTTCTTT